The 14 T cell receptor beta chains in this list originate from one sample, sequenced in a study of blood T cell repertoires in COVID-19. This table comes from immunoSEQ multiplex PCR, and its TCRdb copy is limited to in-frame clones, with some not included. The sample has roughly 52,000 clones, about nine tenths seen once; the top ten hold approximately 8%. The sample was peripheral blood. Receptors were obtained from a man aged 55 to 70 with active COVID-19.

V is TRBV19 and J is TRBJ2-6, with TRBD2 matching 10 bases. V lost 4 bases, J lost 1 base, and 10 bases stayed unmatched. Germline V gene sequence: CDR1 LNHDA, CDR2 SQIVND (reference sequence). The CDR3 runs 19 residues. The CDR3 reads CASSNPLKREGSGANVLTF. The CDR3 region has the DNA TGTGCCAGTAGTAACCCGCTTAAGCGGGAGGGTTCTGGGGCCAACGTCCTGACTTTC.

The rearrangement uses TRBV27 and TRBJ2-1; D not resolved. CDR1 MNHEY and CDR2 SMNVEV come from the germline V gene (reference sequence). The CDR3 is 13 amino acids. The V end was cut by 2 bases, the J end by 7 bases, with 9 bases between. The CDR3 nucleotides read TGTGCCAGCAGTTTAGTCAGGAAGAATGAGCAGTTCTTC. This codes for CASSLVRKNEQFF.

The chain uses TRBV7-6 and TRBJ2-7; 10 bases line up with TRBD2. The CDR3 consists of 18 residues. Per the germline V gene, CDR1 is SGHVS and CDR2 is FNYEAQ. V dropped 2 bases and J dropped 5; count of bases not matched to a gene: 15. The CDR3 loop is CASSLSGASGRMWNEQYF. The CDR3 DNA reads as TGTGCCAGCAGCTTAAGTGGGGCTAGCGGGAGAATGTGGAACGAGCAGTACTTC. Combining the CDR3 with reference TRBV7-6 and TRBJ2-7 gives the whole variable domain GAGVSQSPRYKVTKRGQDVALRCDPISGHVSLYWYRQALGQGPEFLTYFNYEAQQDKSGLPNDRFSAERPEGSISTLTIQRTEQRDSAMYRCASSLSGASGRMWNEQYFGPGTRLTVT.

This chain joins TRBV11-2 and TRBJ2-7; 7 bases align to TRBD1. The CDR3 has 14 amino acids. CDR1 is SGHAT, CDR2 FQNNGV, per germline. Trimming at V came to 5 bases and at J to 0 bases, leaving 4 bases not matched to a gene. The CDR3 loop reads CASSQGDTSYEQYF. The CDR3 DNA sequence: TGTGCCAGCAGCCAGGGGGACACCTCCTACGAGCAGTACTTC.

The V gene is TRBV5-6, the J gene TRBJ2-3, with D perhaps TRBD2 (6 bases). Germline V CDR1 and CDR2: SGHDT, YYEEEE. The CDR3 consists of 14 residues. Trimming cost V 2 bases and J 6 bases, with 13 bases left between them. The CDR3 here is CASSFRELGDTQYF. CDR3 nucleotide sequence: TGTGCCAGCAGCTTCCGGGAGCTGGGGGATACGCAGTATTTT.

This chain joins TRBV5-6 and TRBJ2-7; D remains unclear. V gave up 4 bases and J gave up 2 bases, with 16 bases separating them. The CDR3 is 15 residues long. Germline V gene data show CDR1 as SGHDT and CDR2 as YYEEEE. The CDR3 nucleotides are TGTGCCAGCAGCCCCGTTTTTACATTGCCCTACGAGCAGTACTTC. It is translated as CASSPVFTLPYEQYF.

The V and J genes are TRBV6-5 and TRBJ2-2; no clear D gene. Trimming left V 2 bases short and J 0 bases short, with 7 bases between. CDR3 size: 15 residues. Germline V gives CDR1 MNHEY, CDR2 SVGAGI. The DNA of the CDR3 is TGTGCCAGCAGTTACGGGCGCGCGAACACCGGGGAGCTGTTTTTT. Amino acid sequence: CASSYGRANTGELFF.

This CDR3 is CASRGTSGRAQNEQFF. The CDR3 nucleotides are TGTGCCAGCAGAGGGACTAGCGGGAGGGCCCAGAATGAGCAGTTCTTC. The chain couples TRBV2 to TRBJ2-1, with 16 bases lining up with TRBD2. Looked up from germline, CDR1 is SNHLY and CDR2 is FYNNEI. The V segment lost 6 bases and the J segment 7 bases; nucleotides outside the gene matches: 6. The CDR3 contains 16 residues.

This chain uses TRBV4-1 with TRBJ1-1; TRBD1 matches 8 bases. Per germline, CDR1 MGHRA and CDR2 YSYEKL. The V and J ends lost 4 bases and 0 bases, in that order; junction bases with no gene match: 10. This CDR3 region has 17 residues. The CDR3 spells CASSLSTQGAVNTEAFF. In DNA form, the CDR3 reads TGCGCCAGCAGCCTCTCTACCCAGGGGGCTGTGAACACTGAAGCTTTCTTT.

The chain recombines TRBV12-3 or TRBV12-4 with TRBJ1-2, with 7 bases identical to TRBD1. The CDR3 runs 11 residues. V lost 4 bases, J lost 8 bases, and 1 base stayed unmatched. The CDR3 sequence: CASSSTGGYTF. The CDR3 DNA follows: TGTGCCAGCAGTTCGACAGGGGGCTACACCTTC.

This chain links TRBV5-6 with TRBJ2-7, with 15 bases fitting TRBD2. V was pared by 3 bases and J by 6 bases, with 4 bases of the junction left unmatched. CDR3 length: 15 amino acids. Germline values: CDR1 SGHDT, CDR2 YYEEEE. The CDR3 spells CASSYGLAGGREQYF. CDR3 sequence (DNA): TGTGCCAGCAGCTACGGACTAGCGGGAGGGCGCGAGCAGTACTTC.

This sequence joins TRBV29-1 and TRBJ2-3; 7 bases are shared with TRBD2. CDR3 size: 13 residues. V shed 7 bases, J shed 0 bases, and the junction held 4 bases outside the gene matches. The germline CDR1 and CDR2 sequences are SQVTM and ANQGSEA. For the CDR3, the DNA is TGCAGCGGTAAACTAGCGAGCACAGATACGCAGTATTTT. It encodes CSGKLASTDTQYF.

This chain joins TRBV10-2 and TRBJ2-2; D is unclear. This CDR3 is built from 13 residues. Germline CDR1 and CDR2: WSHSY and SAAADI. The V end lost 3 bases, the J end lost 5 bases, and 7 bases lay between the germline ends. The CDR3 here is CASSENWTGELFF. The CDR3 nucleotides read TGCGCCAGCAGTGAAAACTGGACCGGGGAGCTGTTTTTT.

V is TRBV2 and J is TRBJ1-1, with D uncertain. This CDR3 spans 11 amino acids. Trimming took 6 bases from V and 8 from J, leaving 10 bases between them. Looked up from germline, CDR1 is SNHLY and CDR2 is FYNNEI. CDR3 nucleotide sequence: TGTGCCAGCAGAGGTGACAAGGAAGCTTTCTTT. This codes for CASRGDKEAFF.